These 19 T cell receptor beta chains were sequenced from one sample in a study of molecular identifiers for immune sequencing clone quantification. Each CDR3 protein gets one entry after TCRdb re-called the PCR reads with MiXCR. The table has a few hundred thousand distinct CDR3 sequences, roughly 24% seen once. The sequenced sample consisted of naive CD8+ T cells from blood, with Jurkat cell RNA spiked in. Subset meaning: FACS-sorted CD8+CD4-CCR7+CD45RA+ naive T cells. The receptor set was obtained from a human donor in good health. Some libraries in this study had Jurkat cell RNA spiked in.

Regarding this clonotype: This may stem from a read error, because a much larger clone lies one nucleotide away. The chain recombines TRBV9 with TRBJ1-1; tentative D call: TRBD1 (6 bases). Between the trimmed V and J ends, which lost 0 bases and 4 bases, there was a span of 13 bases. Looked up from germline, CDR1 is SGDLS and CDR2 is YYNGEE. CDR3 length: 15 amino acids. The CDR3 loop reads CASSVGGRGITEAFF. DNA for the CDR3: TGTGCCAGCAGCGTAGGGGGCAGGGGAATCACTGAAGCTTTCTTT.

This clonotype has only a few counts. The rearrangement links TRBV2 to TRBJ2-3; 13 bases fit TRBD2. V dropped 6 bases and J dropped 6; count of bases not matched to a gene: 3. The CDR3 totals 14 residues. Germline CDR1 is SNHLY and CDR2 is FYNNEI. In DNA form, the CDR3 reads TGTGCCAGCAGACTAGCGGGGGGGTACGATACGCAGTATTTT. Encoded protein: CASRLAGGYDTQYF.

In regard to this clonotype: One base away lies a much larger clone, so this may be a sequencing read error. V is TRBV28 and J is TRBJ1-1; maybe TRBD1 (6 bases). V was pared by 3 bases and J by 8 bases, with 10 bases between. The CDR3 sequence is 12 residues long. Germline assignment: CDR1 MDHEN and CDR2 SYDVKM. The CDR3 reads CASSLATGEAFF. CDR3 nucleotide sequence: TGTGCCAGCAGTTTGGCAACAGGGGAAGCTTTCTTT.

This clonotype was observed at least ten times. The gene calls are TRBV7-9 and TRBJ1-3, with a weak D call TRBD1 (6 bases). Trimming pared 5 bases from V and 0 bases from J, leaving 17 bases between. Germline CDR1 is SEHNR and CDR2 is FQNEAQ (reference sequence). The CDR3 extends over 17 amino acids. CDR3 sequence reads: CASSPPQGKYSGNTIYF. CDR3 bases: TGTGCCAGCAGCCCTCCACAGGGAAAGTACTCTGGAAACACCATATATTTT.

On this clonotype: At one end, the junction sequence differs from germline, possibly due to a read error. This rearrangement joins TRBV6-6 to TRBJ2-3; either TRBD1 or TRBD2 may fit D (6 bases each). Germline V gene data show CDR1 as MNHNY and CDR2 as SVGAGI (reference sequence). This CDR3 contains 17 residues. For the CDR3, the DNA is TGTGCCAGCAGCCTAGGGGGGCCGGGCCGGTTCACAGATGCGCAGTATTTT. It yields the protein CASSLGGPGRFTDAQYF.

As to this clonotype: Given a much more abundant clone one base away, this may be a read error. The conserved phenylalanine or tryptophan normally closing the CDR3 is absent here, so this likely arose from a read error. The chain couples TRBV6-1 to TRBJ2-7, with D tentatively TRBD1 (6 bases). This CDR3 spans 13 amino acids. Germline V lookup: CDR1 MNHNS, CDR2 SASEGT. Trimming cost V 3 bases and J 2 bases, with 8 bases left between them. The CDR3 DNA sequence: TGTGCCAGCAGTGAGTCAGGGGCCTACGAGCAGTACTCC. This translates into CASSESGAYEQYS.

This clonotype has at least ten counts. The V gene is TRBV20-1, the J gene TRBJ2-7, with D uncertain. The CDR3 is 11 residues long. Germline CDR1 DFQATT, CDR2 SNEGSKA (reference sequence). The V and J ends lost 3 bases and 4 bases respectively, with 7 bases between them. CDR3 amino acids: CSASGYYEQYF. The CDR3 bases are TGCAGTGCTAGCGGGTATTACGAGCAGTACTTC.

This clonotype was counted many times. The chain recombines TRBV29-1 with TRBJ2-2, with a possible D match to TRBD1 (5 bases). The CDR3 is made up of 13 amino acids. The germline CDR1 and CDR2 sequences are SQVTM and ANQGSEA. Trimming took off 7 bases at V and 1 base at J, with 10 bases between the two ends. The CDR3 spells CSGLGENTGELFF. The CDR3 DNA reads as TGCAGCGGTCTAGGGGAGAACACCGGGGAGCTGTTTTTT.

The V call is TRBV2, the J call TRBJ2-7, with D perhaps TRBD1 (5 bases). Germline loops: CDR1 SNHLY, CDR2 FYNNEI. V was trimmed by 8 bases and J by 2 bases, leaving 22 bases between them. The CDR3 has 16 residues. In DNA, the CDR3 is TGTGCCAGCTCCCCGAATGGGGCAGGTCGTGCCTACGAGCAGTACTTC. Translating it yields CASSPNGAGRAYEQYF.

To note about this clonotype: A much larger clone sits a single nucleotide away, making a read error possible. This chain links TRBV7-2 with TRBJ2-5; 7 bases map to TRBD2. CDR3 length equals 16 residues. The trim removed 3 bases at V and 0 bases at J, leaving 7 bases unmatched. From germline, CDR1 is SGHTA and CDR2 FQGNSA. The CDR3 protein is CASSFNEAGDQETQYF. In DNA, the CDR3 is TGTGCCAGCAGCTTTAATGAGGCGGGGGACCAAGAGACCCAGTACTTC.

This clonotype was picked up a small number of times. The chain recombines TRBV28 with TRBJ1-2, with 9 bases identical to TRBD1. V lost 8 bases, J lost 3 bases, and 10 bases stayed unmatched. The CDR3 is 15 amino acids. Germline V gene data show CDR1 as MDHEN and CDR2 as SYDVKM. The CDR3 region is CASSEQGALDYGYTF. The CDR3 nucleotides read TGTGCCAGCTCCGAACAGGGGGCGCTGGACTATGGCTACACCTTC.

The chain combines TRBV2 with TRBJ2-7; D is unresolved. The V gene's germline CDR1 is SNHLY and CDR2 FYNNEI. The CDR3 loop spans 13 amino acids. V shed 6 bases and J shed 4 bases, with 13 bases lying between them. The CDR3 DNA reads as TGTGCCAGCAGGTCCCGGAGTGTGTACGAGCAGTACTTC. Translation gives CASRSRSVYEQYF.

Comment on this clonotype: This may stem from a read error, because a much larger clone lies one nucleotide away. Lacking the conserved final phenylalanine or tryptophan, this CDR3 likely reflects a read error. The chain links TRBV29-1 to TRBJ1-1, with no clear D. CDR3 length equals 11 residues. Trimming left V 6 bases short and J 4 bases short, with 9 bases between. CDR1 and CDR2 from the germline V gene are SQVTM and ANQGSEA. CDR3 residues: CSVLDVTEAFL. CDR3 DNA sequence: TGCAGCGTCTTAGACGTCACTGAAGCTTTCTTA.

This sequence joins TRBV6-5 and TRBJ2-3; D is possibly TRBD2 (5 bases). Trimming removed 2 bases at V and 5 bases at J, with 14 bases between. The CDR3 consists of 15 residues. CDR1 is MNHEY and CDR2 is SVGAGI in the germline V gene. Here the CDR3 DNA reads TGTGCCAGCAGTTACGGGAGACCAGCTGTAGATACGCAGTATTTT. As protein: CASSYGRPAVDTQYF.

To note about this clonotype: Compared with germline, one end of the junction differs, possibly owing to a read error. This chain uses TRBV11-2 with TRBJ2-5; TRBD1 aligns across 10 bases. Per the germline V gene, CDR1 is SGHAT and CDR2 is FQNNGV. The CDR3 totals 15 residues. CDR3 amino acids: CAGSKDRGSGETQYF. The CDR3 DNA reads TGTGCCGGCAGCAAGGACAGGGGGTCAGGGGAGACCCAGTACTTC.

This clonotype has a count of ten or more. The J gene is TRBJ2-7, the V gene TRBV12-3 or TRBV12-4; D possibly corresponds to TRBD2 (6 bases). This CDR3 has 12 residues. V shed 7 bases and J shed 4 bases, with 11 bases lying between them. In DNA, the CDR3 is TGTGCCAGCACTCTTGGGGGGTACGAGCAGTACTTC. The encoded protein is CASTLGGYEQYF.

As concerns this clonotype: It may be a read error: a sequence one base away is much more abundant. The chain employs TRBV7-6 and TRBJ2-3; D is possibly TRBD2 (5 bases). This CDR3 has 15 residues. CDR1 and CDR2 from the germline V gene are SGHVS and FNYEAQ. The ends were cut back, 5 bases at V and 6 bases at J, with 18 bases in the middle. The CDR3 loop reads CASSPPVGVADTQYF. The CDR3, as DNA: TGTGCCAGCAGCCCGCCTGTCGGGGTGGCGGATACGCAGTATTTT.

This clonotype was seen a single time. The rearrangement uses TRBV14 and TRBJ2-7, with 9 bases fitting TRBD2. From germline, CDR1 is SGHDN and CDR2 FVKESK. This CDR3 region has 17 residues. V shed 0 bases and J 7 bases; nucleotides not matched to a gene: 13. For the CDR3, the DNA is TGTGCCAGCAGCCAAGATTGGTCCAGCGGGGGGTCCGGGGAGCAGTACTTC. Its protein product is CASSQDWSSGGSGEQYF. Full variable domain (remainder filled in from reference TRBV14 and TRBJ2-7): EAGVTQFPSHSVIEKGQTVTLRCDPISGHDNLYWYRRVMGKEIKFLLHFVKESKQDESGMPNNRFLAERTGGTYSTLKVQPAELEDSGVYFCASSQDWSSGGSGEQYFGPGTRLTVT.

The V gene is TRBV10-3, the J gene TRBJ2-3; 7 bases are shared with TRBD2. CDR3 size: 14 residues. The trim removed 4 bases at V and 5 bases at J, leaving 6 bases unmatched. CDR1 and CDR2 (germline): ENHRY, SYGVKD. The CDR3 sequence: CAISASGGEDTQYF. In DNA, the CDR3 is TGTGCCATCAGTGCGTCTGGGGGGGAAGATACGCAGTATTTT.